This T cell receptor (beta chain) was found in a study of T cell repertoires in breast cancer (dated by TCRdb to the mid-2010s). At the level of the whole study: Tumors, lymph nodes and peripheral blood lymphocytes from breast cancer patients, as well as peripheral blood from healthy control donors, were profiled. The majority of the 21 patient tumors analyzed for shared TCRs were ER+/PR+. Tumors and tumor-involved lymph nodes were minced, digested with Liberase and DNase, and then passed through 70-um and 40-um filters. Tumor-free lymph nodes were processed with no enzymatic digestion, and blood samples were separated using Ficoll. Sequencing yielded on average approximately 530,000 sequences per sample and roughly 10 reads per input cell. Given the low mutational burden of breast cancer and the rarity of common mutations in breast cancer, it was reasoned that TCRs shared between breast cancer patients would target shared antigens. Nine healthy donors, of an age range similar to that of the patients, were included as controls. What the work shows at the level of the full study, not this receptor alone: Genuine antitumor clones may have been missed because singleton TCRs were discarded and only part of each tumor was sampled. Fewer than 20 TCR pairs were shared across seven or more patient tumors and rarely found in control blood, suggesting possible tumor specificity. TRBV7 predominated among shared TCRs, which may reflect tumor recognition or a mispriming bias from eight TRBV7 primers. Emulsion RT-PCR was considered qualitative rather than quantitative, because transcript abundance and primer differences skewed the recovery of clones. Tumor-involved sentinel lymph nodes shared about fourfold more TCRs with matched tumor repertoires than tumor-free nodes (around 8.2% versus 1.8%). Shared TCRs were encoded by various nucleotide sequences, which suggests selection and expansion based on antigen.

The CDR3 starts with the cysteine, ends with the phenylalanine, and has 12 residues. Just CDR3 DNA is preserved here, 36 bases in frame from base 1. According to the germline V gene (reference sequence), CDR1 reads SEHNR and CDR2 reads FQNEAQ. V was cut back by 7 bases and J by 0 bases, leaving a gap of 7 bases between them. Libraries were prepared through emulsion pairing. Unpaired genes were suppressed by a second nested PCR with blocking oligos, after which a third nested PCR added Illumina adaptors and barcodes. Each master mix for emulsion RT-PCR held roughly 5,000-280,000 T cells along with C-region, Stepout and V-region primers. The emulsions were generated using the Micellula Emulsion and Purification Kit, and the RT-PCR was run with Qiagen OneStep RT-PCR reagents. The pooled libraries were sequenced on an Illumina MiSeq using paired-end 2 x 250 reads. In the authors' own workflow: Read pairs were joined in Galaxy and clipped at the engineered overlap into separate alpha and beta files, and reads that were not clipped were discarded. To assign alpha-beta pairs, the researchers used CompleteTCR, a MiTCR-based pipeline that relies on an R script to link chains sharing read cluster identifiers. TCR sequences that were observed only once, about 1-3.4% of the total, were removed as potential sequencing errors. TCRdb trimmed public reads at Q25 via fastp, called clones via MiXCR and kept in-frame beta chains. Merged by CDR3 protein, the rows form single entries marked with the most common genes and DNA. These V and J calls rely on TCRdb rather than the paper's analysis. The sample table contains roughly 40,000 distinct CDR3 sequences; only one count was recorded for under 50% of them. Of the sample, about 60% falls within the top ten clones.

Paired alpha-beta TCRs of CD8+ T cells were analyzed using an expanded emulsion RT-PCR method with primers for all TCR V genes. Before emulsion RT-PCR, CD8+ T cells were isolated with a CD8 positive selection kit and incubated overnight in around 9.2 IU/mL IL-2. Only a few counts were recorded for this clonotype. The specificity of this receptor is unknown. The input lacks base qualities; no much larger clone sits a single base away. Source material: CD8+ T cells. The rearranged segments are TRBV7-9 and TRBJ2-7; no D gene is confidently identified. The receptor was isolated from a pool of human donors with breast cancer or a healthy control (not recorded which). The CDR3 amino acid sequence is: CASTTDSYEQYF. The nucleotide sequence is TGTGCCAGCACGACGGACTCCTACGAGCAGTACTTC. This CDR3, with the reference TRBV7-9 and TRBJ2-7 proteins standing in past its ends, gives the full variable domain DTGVSQNPRHKITKRGQNVTFRCDPISEHNRLYWYRQTLGQGPEFLTYFQNEAQLEKSRLLSDRFSAERPKGSFSTLEIQRTEQGDSAMYLCASTTDSYEQYFGPGTRLTVT.